This TCR beta chain was captured by sequencing in a study of shared clonotypes between healthy human individuals. Sequenced by immunoSEQ multiplex PCR; TCRdb stores in-frame clones only, minus some. Here the sample spans some 380,000 clones, approximately 97% being singletons. Germline CDR1 is DFQATT and CDR2 is SNEGSKA (reference sequence). This CDR3 spans 10 amino acids. V was clipped by 6 bases and J by 8 bases, with 8 bases between them. This chain links TRBV20-1 with TRBJ2-1; no clear D. What was sequenced was memory CD8+ T cells sorted from blood. The subset here: CD45RO+ cells pooled with CCR7-negative TemRA cells. The TCR sequence derives from a man younger than 40 in good health. The CDR3 nucleotides are TGCAGTGCCTCAAAGGATGAGCAGTTCTTC. It yields the protein CSASKDEQFF.